This T cell receptor beta chain was found in a study of CD8 T cells in ankylosing spondylitis. Overall study results and limits: What appeared characteristic of ankylosing spondylitis blood was a TCR beta motif of several highly homologous variants.

TCRdb redid the calling of the 5' RACE reads with MiXCR, one entry per CDR3 protein. This sample has about 300,000 distinct CDR3 sequences, with approximately 10% found just once. For this clonotype: The antigen is not known. A read error is possible here, since a much larger clone lies one base away.

The CDR3 consists of 14 residues. The germline V gene encodes CDR1 KGHDR and CDR2 SFDVKD. The chain recombines TRBV24-1 with TRBJ2-7, with D possibly being TRBD1 (6 bases). The sequence was collected from a female donor with ankylosing spondylitis or in good health (not recorded which). The sequenced sample was blood, either unsorted or a sorted T cell fraction (not recorded which). The CDR3 is CAASDQGQPYEQYF. CDR3 nucleotide sequence: TGTGCCGCCAGTGACCAAGGACAGCCCTACGAGCAGTACTTC.